Following are 27 T cell receptor beta chains from one sample sequenced in a study of blood T cell repertoires in COVID-19. Method: immunoSEQ multiplex PCR; TCRdb's copy keeps in-frame clones and lacks some. The table shows 210,000 or so clones, with approximately 85% occurring only once. Sequencing input: peripheral blood. These receptors all stem from a man aged 45-60 years with COVID-19, enrolled during active disease.

This chain connects TRBV18 to TRBJ2-1, with 10 bases lining up with TRBD2. This CDR3 contains 14 residues. Germline V gene data show CDR1 as KGHSH and CDR2 as LQKENI. J was trimmed by 6 bases and V by 5 bases; bases with no gene match: 4. DNA of the CDR3: TGTGCCAGCTCAACAGCGGGGGGGATCAATGAGCAGTTCTTC. It yields the protein CASSTAGGINEQFF. Supplemented by reference TRBV18 and TRBJ2-1, the full variable domain reads NAGVMQNPRHLVRRRGQEARLRCSPMKGHSHVYWYRQLPEEGLKFMVYLQKENIIDESGMPKERFSAEFPKEGPSILRIQQVVRGDSAAYFCASSTAGGINEQFFGPGTRLTVL.

The chain employs TRBV5-8 and TRBJ1-1; D possibly corresponds to TRBD1 (6 bases). The CDR3 has 15 residues. V was trimmed by 3 bases and J by 6 bases, leaving 18 bases between them. CDR1 is SGHTS, CDR2 YDEGEE, per germline. As DNA, the CDR3 is TGTGCCAGCAGCTGGATGACAGGTATATTGGCTGAAGCTTTCTTT. It translates to CASSWMTGILAEAFF.

This chain uses TRBV2 with TRBJ2-1, with 8 bases fitting TRBD2. V trimming: 7 bases; J trimming: 2 bases; junction bases outside the gene matches: 19. The CDR3 spans 19 residues. The germline V gene has CDR1 SNHLY and CDR2 FYNNEI. CDR3 bases: TGTGCCAGCAAAGGGGCCCCGGGGGGGCCCCCCATGCCCTACAATGAGCAGTTCTTC. Translation: CASKGAPGGPPMPYNEQFF.

The rearrangement links TRBV9 to TRBJ1-2; 10 bases match TRBD1. Germline loops: CDR1 SGDLS, CDR2 YYNGEE. After removal of 2 bases from V and 4 bases from J, the junction contained 5 bases not matched to a gene. The CDR3 totals 15 residues. The DNA for the CDR3 is TGTGCCAGCAGCGTTGGACAGGGGGTAGTCTATGGCTACACCTTC. This encodes CASSVGQGVVYGYTF.

V and J are TRBV6-2 or TRBV6-3 and TRBJ1-1; TRBD1 agrees at 7 bases. The CDR3 length is 15 residues. Trimming removed 2 bases from V and 6 bases from J; junction bases left unmatched: 9. Germline CDR1 MNHEY, CDR2 SVGEGT. In DNA, the CDR3 is TGTGCCAGCAGTTACCTCTCGGGACAGCTTTCTGAAGCTTTCTTT. The encoded protein is CASSYLSGQLSEAFF.

The CDR3 spells CASSLIGGWGDTQYF. In DNA, the CDR3 is TGTGCCAGCAGCTTAATCGGAGGTTGGGGAGATACGCAGTATTTT. V and J are TRBV7-3 and TRBJ2-3; a weak D match, TRBD2 (5 bases). Germline CDR1 is SGHTA and CDR2 is FQGTGA. V was cut by 1 base and J by 5 bases, with 13 bases left in between. CDR3 length: 15 amino acids.

CDR3 DNA sequence: TGCGCCAGCAGCCGGACAGGGAGCGATACCTACGAGCAGTACTTC. This gives the protein CASSRTGSDTYEQYF. This rearrangement joins TRBV5-1 to TRBJ2-7; 8 nucleotides align to TRBD1. This CDR3 is built from 15 residues. Trimming cost V 4 bases and J 2 bases; bases outside gene matches: 8. The germline gives CDR1 SGHRS, CDR2 YFSETQ.

The chain recombines TRBV3-1 (or the pseudogene TRBV3-2) with TRBJ1-1, with 7 bases identical to TRBD1. The V and J ends lost 6 bases and 8 bases, in that order; junction bases with no gene match: 6. The CDR3 is made up of 12 amino acids. CDR1 and CDR2 from the germline V gene are LGHDT and YNNKEL (reference sequence). CDR3 nucleotide sequence: TGTGCCAGCAGTTATATACAGGGGGAAGCTTTCTTT. Amino acid sequence: CASSYIQGEAFF.

The CDR3 protein is CASSQTTRSSYNEQFF. For the CDR3, the DNA is TGCGCCAGCAGCCAGACCACAAGGAGCTCCTACAATGAGCAGTTCTTC. This chain joins TRBV4-1 and TRBJ2-1; D call uncertain. Per germline, CDR1 MGHRA and CDR2 YSYEKL. The CDR3 extends over 16 amino acids. The V and J ends lost 3 bases and 0 bases respectively, with 12 bases between them.

The chain employs TRBV9 and TRBJ2-2; 9 bases are a match to TRBD1. The CDR3 length is 16 residues. Germline CDR1 SGDLS, CDR2 YYNGEE. V was pared by 0 bases and J by 1 base, with 1 base of the junction left unmatched. DNA for the CDR3: TGTGCCAGCAGCGTAGGGGGACAGGGGAACACCGGGGAGCTGTTTTTT. Its protein product is CASSVGGQGNTGELFF.

This rearrangement joins TRBV9 to TRBJ2-7; TRBD2 aligns across 14 bases. The CDR3 has 15 amino acids. Germline trimming cut 4 bases from V and 7 bases from J; bases unmatched to any gene: 7. The V gene's germline CDR1 is SGDLS and CDR2 YYNGEE. In DNA, the CDR3 is TGTGCCAGCAGCCCAGGGACTAGCGGGGGTATGGAGCAGTACTTC. The encoded protein is CASSPGTSGGMEQYF.

This clone occurred a few times. This chain connects TRBV4-1 to TRBJ2-7; 7 nucleotides line up with TRBD1. The CDR3 totals 15 residues. Germline values: CDR1 MGHRA, CDR2 YSYEKL. The junction had 7 bases not matched to a gene; V was cut back by 4 bases and J by 1 base. The CDR3 coding sequence is TGCGCCAGCAGCCCCTTCGGGACAGAGTCCTACGAGCAGTACTTC. This translates into CASSPFGTESYEQYF.

The J gene is TRBJ2-5, the V gene TRBV3-1 (or the pseudogene TRBV3-2); 11 positions agree with TRBD2. CDR1 and CDR2 (germline): LGHDT, YNNKEL (reference sequence). The junction had 5 bases not matched to a gene; V was cut back by 0 bases and J by 5 bases. The CDR3 extends over 16 amino acids. As DNA, the CDR3 is TGTGCCAGCAGCCAAGATGTGGGACTAGCGGTGGAGACCCAGTACTTC. Translation gives CASSQDVGLAVETQYF.

The chain combines TRBV11-2 with TRBJ2-7, with D uncertain. Germline V gene lookup returns CDR1 SGHAT and CDR2 FQNNGV. The length of the CDR3 is 12 residues. V was trimmed by 0 bases and J by 7 bases, leaving 7 bases between them. The CDR3 bases are TGTGCCAGCAGCTTAGACAGGTTAGAGCAGTACTTC. Encoded protein: CASSLDRLEQYF.

The chain uses TRBV6-6 and TRBJ2-2, with 9 bases identical to TRBD2. The CDR3 is 15 amino acids. The germline V gene encodes CDR1 MNHNY and CDR2 SVGAGI (reference sequence). V trimming: 6 bases; J trimming: 4 bases; junction bases outside the gene matches: 6. CDR3 coding DNA: TGTGCCAGCAGACCGCGGGGGGGCACCACCGGGGAGCTGTTTTTT. Translating it yields CASRPRGGTTGELFF.

This sequence joins TRBV10-3 and TRBJ2-3; perhaps TRBD2 as D (6 bases). The CDR3 spans 15 residues. The V and J ends lost 6 bases and 1 base respectively, with 14 bases between them. Germline-derived CDR1 and CDR2 are ENHRY and SYGVKD. This CDR3 is CAIRTPGGGTDTQYF. CDR3 in DNA: TGTGCCATCAGGACCCCCGGGGGAGGCACAGATACGCAGTATTTT.

The chain links TRBV30 to TRBJ1-5; D unresolved. This CDR3 region has 13 residues. CDR1 is GTSNPN, CDR2 SVGIG, per germline (reference sequence). V lost 3 bases to trimming and J lost 4 bases, with 10 bases between them. The DNA for the CDR3 is TGTGCCTGGAGCTCGCAGAGGAATCAGCCCCAGCATTTT. Translated, it gives CAWSSQRNQPQHF.

V usage is TRBV9 and J usage is TRBJ2-1; 11 bases are shared with TRBD2. CDR1 and CDR2 from the germline V gene are SGDLS and YYNGEE. The CDR3 is 15 residues long. After removal of 2 bases from V and 4 bases from J, the junction contained 2 bases not matched to a gene. The CDR3 protein is CASSVSGGVYNEQFF. As DNA, the CDR3 is TGTGCCAGCAGCGTTAGCGGGGGGGTTTACAATGAGCAGTTCTTC.

V and J are TRBV9 and TRBJ2-3; 10 nucleotides align to TRBD1. The J segment lost 3 bases and the V segment lost 3 bases, leaving 4 bases of the junction unmatched. The germline V gene has CDR1 SGDLS and CDR2 YYNGEE. This CDR3 has 15 amino acids. CDR3 amino acids: CASSETGGFTDTQYF. CDR3 nucleotides: TGTGCCAGCAGCGAGACAGGGGGCTTTACAGATACGCAGTATTTT.

The genes are TRBV20-1 and TRBJ2-3, with 9 bases aligning to TRBD2. V dropped 3 bases and J dropped 8; count of bases not matched to a gene: 24. This CDR3 spans 19 amino acids. Germline-derived CDR1 and CDR2 are DFQATT and SNEGSKA (reference sequence). The CDR3 nucleotides read TGCAGTGCTAGTTCGAAAGCGGGGGGCCCTGACCAAAGAGTGTCTACGCAGTATTTT. Translating it yields CSASSKAGGPDQRVSTQYF.

This clone occurred once. The rearrangement links TRBV29-1 to TRBJ1-5; D is possibly TRBD1 (6 bases). Germline V lookup: CDR1 SQVTM, CDR2 ANQGSEA. The CDR3 consists of 13 residues. Trimming took 4 bases from V and 5 from J, leaving 12 bases between them. CDR3 sequence: CSVGAGGYQPQHF. For the CDR3, the DNA is TGCAGCGTTGGGGCGGGGGGCTATCAGCCCCAGCATTTT.

This sequence joins TRBV18 and TRBJ2-2, with no clear D. V dropped 6 bases and J dropped 4 bases, with 12 bases sitting between them. The CDR3 covers 14 residues. CDR1 and CDR2 from the germline V gene are KGHSH and LQKENI. CDR3 bases: TGTGCCAGCTCCTCCGACACGTCCACCGGGGAGCTGTTTTTT. Its translation is CASSSDTSTGELFF.

This sequence joins TRBV25-1 and TRBJ2-4; TRBD2 agrees at 7 bases. V lost 4 bases, J lost 6 bases, and 3 bases stayed unmatched. This CDR3 region has 13 residues. Germline V lookup: CDR1 MGHDK, CDR2 SYGVNS. Here the CDR3 DNA reads TGTGCCAGCAGTGTCACGGGGGGAAACATTCAGTACTTC. This codes for CASSVTGGNIQYF.

V usage is TRBV28 and J usage is TRBJ1-2, with D perhaps TRBD1 (6 bases). V lost 8 bases to trimming and J lost 1 base, with 8 bases between them. The length of the CDR3 is 12 residues. Germline assignment: CDR1 MDHEN and CDR2 SYDVKM. DNA of the CDR3: TGTGCCAGCGGGGACAATAACTATGGCTACACCTTC. This encodes CASGDNNYGYTF.

This clone was counted only a few times. The V call is TRBV15, the J call TRBJ2-5; D may be TRBD2 (6 bases). Trimming pared 0 bases from V and 0 bases from J, leaving 17 bases between. CDR1 LNHNV and CDR2 YYDKDF come from the germline V gene (reference sequence). The CDR3 totals 18 residues. CDR3 nucleotides: TGTGCCACCAGCAGAGACCGGGGGACCCCATCGTACCAAGAGACCCAGTACTTC. Translation: CATSRDRGTPSYQETQYF.

The rearrangement joins TRBV28 to TRBJ1-2; no definite D call. Germline lookup yields CDR1 MDHEN and CDR2 SYDVKM. Trimming left V 3 bases short and J 1 base short, with 9 bases between. The CDR3 runs to 14 residues. CDR3 region: CASSFLFGNYGYTF. The CDR3 DNA reads as TGTGCCAGCAGTTTTTTGTTCGGTAACTATGGCTACACCTTC.

The chain uses TRBV19 and TRBJ1-4; 9 nucleotides agree with TRBD1. Germline trimming cut 5 bases from V and 1 base from J; bases unmatched to any gene: 11. CDR1 is LNHDA, CDR2 SQIVND, per germline (reference sequence). CDR3 size: 18 residues. CDR3 residues: CASSYDPGQGLTNEKLFF. The CDR3 DNA sequence: TGTGCCAGTAGTTACGATCCGGGACAGGGTTTAACTAATGAAAAACTGTTTTTT.